A selection of T cell receptor beta chains follows, all from one sample in a study of CD8+ T cells in alopecia areata. Using immunoSEQ multiplex PCR, the repertoire was profiled, and TCRdb retains in-frame clones only, with some absent. The data contain 150,000 to 250,000 clones, 58% of them singletons. The specimen was CD4+ T cells sorted from blood, collected at week 24, from a patient treated with tofacitinib. These receptor sequences come from a human donor with alopecia areata. Each CDR3 is given with its conserved first and last residue. A D gene is named only where the DNA matches it firmly. Some rows mark clone size as missing; the rest say once, few, many or name a class of expanded clone.

d_gene: .
j_gene: TRBJ1-4
abundance: once
v_gene: TRBV4-3
CDR3aa: CASSPRAGSDEKLFF
CDR3nt: TGCGCCAGCAGCCCCCGGGCCGGTTCCGATGAAAAACTGTTTTTT

d_gene: .
j_gene: TRBJ2-1
abundance: few
v_gene: TRBV7-2
CDR3aa: CASSSLLEVEQFF
CDR3nt: TGTGCCAGCAGCTCCCTGTTGGAGGTGGAACAGTTCTTC

d_gene: TRBD1
j_gene: TRBJ2-2
abundance: few
v_gene: TRBV5-1
CDR3aa: CASRSTGGPGELFF
CDR3nt: TGCGCCAGCCGTTCGACAGGGGGCCCCGGGGAGCTGTTTTTT

d_gene: .
j_gene: TRBJ1-5
abundance: few
v_gene: TRBV23-1
CDR3aa: CASSQARNSNQPQHF
CDR3nt: TGCGCCAGCAGTCAGGCCAGAAATAGCAATCAGCCCCAGCATTTT

d_gene: TRBD1
j_gene: TRBJ2-7
abundance: .
v_gene: TRBV5-1
CDR3aa: CASSSTGGNYEQYF
CDR3nt: TGCGCCAGCAGCTCCACAGGGGGGAACTACGAGCAGTACTTC

d_gene: TRBD1
j_gene: TRBJ1-2
abundance: .
v_gene: TRBV7-2
CDR3aa: CASSLTGDGYTF
CDR3nt: TGTGCCAGCAGCTTGACAGGGGATGGCTACACCTTC

d_gene: TRBD1
j_gene: TRBJ2-7
abundance: .
v_gene: TRBV5-4
CDR3aa: CASSHEGQGAEQYF
CDR3nt: TGTGCCAGCAGCCACGAGGGACAGGGCGCCGAGCAGTACTTC

d_gene: TRBD1
j_gene: TRBJ2-7
abundance: .
v_gene: TRBV28
CDR3aa: CASSAGTGFAEQYF
CDR3nt: TGTGCCAGCAGTGCCGGGACAGGTTTCGCCGAGCAGTACTTC

d_gene: .
j_gene: TRBJ2-3
abundance: .
v_gene: TRBV5-4
CDR3aa: CASSLVRGPADTQYF
CDR3nt: TGTGCCAGCAGCTTGGTTCGGGGTCCCGCAGATACGCAGTATTTT

d_gene: .
j_gene: TRBJ2-2
abundance: .
v_gene: TRBV7-7
CDR3aa: CASSSDKTGELFF
CDR3nt: TGTGCCAGCAGCTCGGACAAGACCGGGGAGCTGTTTTTT

d_gene: TRBD1
j_gene: TRBJ2-5
abundance: .
v_gene: TRBV30
CDR3aa: CAWRISGGETQYF
CDR3nt: TGTGCCTGGAGGATCTCAGGGGGAGAGACCCAGTACTTC

d_gene: .
j_gene: TRBJ2-2
abundance: .
v_gene: TRBV7-9
CDR3aa: CASSLEWRLNTGELFF
CDR3nt: TGTGCCAGCAGCTTAGAGTGGCGGCTGAACACCGGGGAGCTGTTTTTT

d_gene: TRBD2
j_gene: TRBJ2-3
abundance: .
v_gene: TRBV9
CDR3aa: CASSRRLAGEDTQYF
CDR3nt: TGTGCCAGCAGCCGCCGGTTAGCGGGGGAAGATACGCAGTATTTT

d_gene: TRBD1
j_gene: TRBJ1-2
abundance: few
v_gene: TRBV7-2
CDR3aa: CASSLRGQQAPNYGYTF
CDR3nt: TGTGCCAGCAGCCTCCGGGGACAGCAAGCTCCTAACTATGGCTACACCTTC

d_gene: TRBD1
j_gene: TRBJ2-3
abundance: .
v_gene: TRBV9
CDR3aa: CASSPRTGDTDTQYF
CDR3nt: TGTGCCAGCAGCCCCCGGACAGGGGATACAGATACGCAGTATTTT

d_gene: TRBD1
j_gene: TRBJ2-7
abundance: few
v_gene: TRBV28
CDR3aa: CASTGTGVEQYF
CDR3nt: TGTGCCAGCACCGGGACAGGGGTCGAGCAGTACTTC

d_gene: .
j_gene: TRBJ1-2
abundance: .
v_gene: TRBV30
CDR3aa: CAWSVPDLYGYTF
CDR3nt: TGTGCCTGGAGTGTACCAGATCTTTATGGCTACACCTTC

d_gene: .
j_gene: TRBJ2-1
abundance: .
v_gene: TRBV5-1
CDR3aa: CASSTRGGYNEQFF
CDR3nt: TGCGCCAGCAGCACCCGAGGGGGCTACAATGAGCAGTTCTTC

d_gene: .
j_gene: TRBJ2-2
abundance: .
v_gene: TRBV7-9
CDR3aa: CASSPTSNGELFF
CDR3nt: TGTGCCAGCAGCCCAACTAGTAACGGGGAGCTGTTTTTT

d_gene: .
j_gene: TRBJ2-2
abundance: .
v_gene: TRBV9
CDR3aa: CASSLGGTGELFF
CDR3nt: TGTGCCAGCAGCCTGGGGGGCACCGGGGAGCTGTTTTTT

d_gene: TRBD1
j_gene: TRBJ2-4
abundance: once
v_gene: TRBV10-3
CDR3aa: CAISPGTGDPQAYF
CDR3nt: TGTGCCATCAGTCCCGGGACAGGGGACCCACAGGCGTACTTC

d_gene: .
j_gene: TRBJ2-5
abundance: .
v_gene: TRBV5-5
CDR3aa: CASSSWTSETQYF
CDR3nt: TGTGCCAGCAGCTCCTGGACATCGGAGACCCAGTACTTC

d_gene: .
j_gene: TRBJ2-3
abundance: few
v_gene: TRBV4-1
CDR3aa: CASSQVNLVSTDTQYF
CDR3nt: TGCGCCAGCAGCCAAGTTAACCTAGTCAGCACAGATACGCAGTATTTT

d_gene: .
j_gene: TRBJ2-1
abundance: .
v_gene: TRBV5-4
CDR3aa: CASSDTGEQFF
CDR3nt: TGTGCCAGCAGCGATACGGGTGAGCAGTTCTTC

d_gene: TRBD2
j_gene: TRBJ2-7
abundance: .
v_gene: TRBV27
CDR3aa: CASSSSGTSPPYEQYF
CDR3nt: TGTGCCAGCAGTTCCTCCGGGACTAGTCCCCCCTACGAGCAGTACTTC

d_gene: .
j_gene: TRBJ1-6
abundance: few
v_gene: TRBV2
CDR3aa: CASSDSGQWNSPLHF
CDR3nt: TGTGCCAGCAGTGACTCGGGGCAGTGGAATTCACCCCTCCACTTT

d_gene: TRBD2
j_gene: TRBJ2-1
abundance: .
v_gene: TRBV30
CDR3aa: CAWTNGLAGSEQFF
CDR3nt: TGTGCCTGGACAAACGGACTAGCGGGGAGTGAGCAGTTCTTC

d_gene: TRBD1
j_gene: TRBJ2-5
abundance: .
v_gene: TRBV7-2
CDR3aa: CASSPRQGSGQETQYF
CDR3nt: TGTGCCAGCAGCCCACGACAGGGTAGTGGACAAGAGACCCAGTACTTC

d_gene: TRBD2
j_gene: TRBJ2-3
abundance: few
v_gene: TRBV30
CDR3aa: CAWSRTGTSGNTQYF
CDR3nt: TGTGCCTGGAGTAGGACCGGGACTAGCGGTAACACGCAGTATTTT

d_gene: .
j_gene: TRBJ2-7
abundance: .
v_gene: TRBV7-6
CDR3aa: CASSLGTEQYF
CDR3nt: TGTGCCAGCAGCTTGGGTACGGAGCAGTACTTC

d_gene: .
j_gene: TRBJ2-2
abundance: few
v_gene: TRBV30
CDR3aa: CAWSGHYTGELFF
CDR3nt: TGTGCCTGGAGTGGACACTACACCGGGGAGCTGTTTTTT

d_gene: .
j_gene: TRBJ2-1
abundance: few
v_gene: TRBV28
CDR3aa: CASSSTGTNEQFF
CDR3nt: TGTGCCAGCAGTAGTACAGGGACGAATGAGCAGTTCTTC

d_gene: TRBD1
j_gene: TRBJ1-2
abundance: .
v_gene: TRBV6-5
CDR3aa: CASSRDRNYGYTF
CDR3nt: TGTGCCAGCAGTCGGGACAGGAACTATGGCTACACCTTC